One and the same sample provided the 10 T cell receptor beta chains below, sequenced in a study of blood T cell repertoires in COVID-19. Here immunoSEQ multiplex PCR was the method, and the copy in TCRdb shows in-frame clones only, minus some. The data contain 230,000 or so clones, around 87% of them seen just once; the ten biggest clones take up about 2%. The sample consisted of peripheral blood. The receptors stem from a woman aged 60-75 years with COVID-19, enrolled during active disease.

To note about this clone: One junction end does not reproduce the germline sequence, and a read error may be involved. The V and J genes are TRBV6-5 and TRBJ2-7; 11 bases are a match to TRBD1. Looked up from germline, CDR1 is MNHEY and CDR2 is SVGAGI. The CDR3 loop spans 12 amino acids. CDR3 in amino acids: CASSSRTGGVSF. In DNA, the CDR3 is TGTGCCAGCAGTTCCCGGACAGGGGGCGTAAGCTTC.

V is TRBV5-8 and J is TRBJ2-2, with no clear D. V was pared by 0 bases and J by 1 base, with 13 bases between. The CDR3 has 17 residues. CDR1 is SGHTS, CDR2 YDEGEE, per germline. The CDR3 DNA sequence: TGTGCCAGCAGCTTGGTATTAGATCCCTGGAACACCGGGGAGCTGTTTTTT. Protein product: CASSLVLDPWNTGELFF.

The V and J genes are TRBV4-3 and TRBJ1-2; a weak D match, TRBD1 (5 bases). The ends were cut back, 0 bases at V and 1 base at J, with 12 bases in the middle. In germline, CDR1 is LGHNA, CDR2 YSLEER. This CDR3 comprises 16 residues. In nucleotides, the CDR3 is TGCGCCAGCAGCCAAGAGCCGACAGATTATAACTATGGCTACACCTTC. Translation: CASSQEPTDYNYGYTF.

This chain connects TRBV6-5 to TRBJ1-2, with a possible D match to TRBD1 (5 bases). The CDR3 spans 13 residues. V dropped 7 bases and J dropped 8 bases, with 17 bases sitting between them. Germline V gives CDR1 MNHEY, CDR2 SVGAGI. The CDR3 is CASKPGGVIGYTF. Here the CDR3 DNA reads TGTGCCAGCAAACCCGGGGGGGTCATAGGCTACACCTTC.

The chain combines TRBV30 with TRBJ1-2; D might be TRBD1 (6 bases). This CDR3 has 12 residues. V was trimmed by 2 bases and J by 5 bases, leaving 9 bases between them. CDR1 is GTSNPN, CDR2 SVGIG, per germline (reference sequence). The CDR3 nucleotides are TGTGCCTGGAGTAAAGGGGGATATGGCTACACCTTC. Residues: CAWSKGGYGYTF.

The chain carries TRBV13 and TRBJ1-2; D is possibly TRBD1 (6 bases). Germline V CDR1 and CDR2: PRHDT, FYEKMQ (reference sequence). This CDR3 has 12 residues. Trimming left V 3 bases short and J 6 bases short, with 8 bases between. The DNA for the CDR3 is TGTGCCAGCAGCTTGGCAGGGGATGGCTACACCTTC. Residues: CASSLAGDGYTF. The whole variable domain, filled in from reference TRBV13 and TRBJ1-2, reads AAGVIQSPRHLIKEKRETATLKCYPIPRHDTVYWYQQGPGQDPQFLISFYEKMQSDKGSIPDRFSAQQFSDYHSELNMSSLELGDSALYFCASSLAGDGYTFGSGTRLTVV.

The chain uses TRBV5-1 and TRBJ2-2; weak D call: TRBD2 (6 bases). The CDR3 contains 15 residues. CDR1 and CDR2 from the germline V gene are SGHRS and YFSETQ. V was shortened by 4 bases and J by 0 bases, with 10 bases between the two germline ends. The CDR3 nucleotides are TGCGCCAGCAGCCGCGGGGCGCCGAACACCGGGGAGCTGTTTTTT. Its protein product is CASSRGAPNTGELFF.

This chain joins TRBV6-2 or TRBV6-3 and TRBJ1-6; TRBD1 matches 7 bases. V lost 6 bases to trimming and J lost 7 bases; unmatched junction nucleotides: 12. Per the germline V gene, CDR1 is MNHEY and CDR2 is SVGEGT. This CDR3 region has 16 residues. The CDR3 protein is CASSLQGTGANSPLHF. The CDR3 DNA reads TGTGCCAGCAGCCTACAGGGCACAGGGGCGAATTCACCCCTCCACTTT.

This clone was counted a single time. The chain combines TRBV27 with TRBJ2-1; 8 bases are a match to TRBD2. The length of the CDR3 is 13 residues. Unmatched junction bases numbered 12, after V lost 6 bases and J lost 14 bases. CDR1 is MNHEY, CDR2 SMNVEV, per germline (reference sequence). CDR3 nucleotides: TGTGCCAGCAGCCCCCGGACTAGCTCCGAGAAGTTCTTC. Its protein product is CASSPRTSSEKFF.

CDR3 coding DNA: TGTGCCAGTAACCGGGGACAGGGCTACGAGCAGTACTTC. Residues: CASNRGQGYEQYF. The V gene is TRBV19, the J gene TRBJ2-7; TRBD1 matches at 9 bases. The CDR3 has 13 residues. Germline CDR1 and CDR2: LNHDA and SQIVND (reference sequence). The V and J ends lost 7 bases and 3 bases, in that order; junction bases with no gene match: 4.